The sample holds one count of the clone carrying this T cell receptor beta chain. The sample is drawn from a study of blood T cell repertoires in COVID-19. The wider study: T cells, B-cell-depleted T cells, or PBMCs supplied cDNA or gDNA.

Per germline, CDR1 SGHRS and CDR2 YFSETQ. With 4 bases removed from V and 3 bases from J, the gap between germline ends came to 17 bases. This CDR3 region has 16 residues. Those enrolled, adults aged roughly 18 to 100 years, came from some 23 US areas. Authors' analysis steps: How many nucleated cells were present was estimated from reference gene primer amplification. The repertoire was sequenced with immunoSEQ multiplex PCR; TCRdb's copy has only in-frame clones and lacks some. For V, J and clone size, that table is used; D and trimming come from the DNA. The profile shows roughly 160,000 clones, more than 70% of them singletons.

This sequence originates from a man aged 55 to 70 who had recovered from COVID-19. This chain connects TRBV5-1 to TRBJ1-5, with D possibly TRBD1 on 5 matching bases. Sequenced: PBMCs or T cells enriched from blood (not recorded which). The CDR3, as DNA: TGCGCCAGCAGCATGGTCCCGGCGGACAACAATCAGCCCCAGCATTTT. Amino acids: CASSMVPADNNQPQHF. The full variable domain, in which reference TRBV5-1 and TRBJ1-5 provide the parts outside the CDR3, is KAGVTQTPRYLIKTRGQQVTLSCSPISGHRSVSWYQQTPGQGLQFLFEYFSETQRNKGNFPGRFSGRQFSNSRSEMNVSTLELGDSALYLCASSMVPADNNQPQHFGDGTRLSIL.